Sequencing of this T cell receptor beta chain was carried out in a study of T-cell reconstitution after alpha-beta-depleted transplantation in children. As concerns this clonotype: As yet, its antigen is unknown. This CDR3 is missing its conserved last phenylalanine or tryptophan, likely due to a read error.

General study points: By one year post-transplant, T-cell counts and diversity largely arose from T cells that were newly produced. About two months after transplant, alpha-beta T cells reportedly came from several hundred expanded graft clones. It was surviving recipient T cells and thymic progenitors that gave some patients high TCRbeta diversity at day 60.

Library preparation (for TCRbeta) was performed with unique molecular identifiers. TCRdb passed the PCR reads through MiXCR, listing each CDR3 protein once. The sample has about 980,000 distinct CDR3 sequences, 25% to 35% seen once. Trimming removed 3 bases at V and 6 bases at J, with 9 bases between. In germline, CDR1 is DFQATT, CDR2 SNEGSKA (reference sequence). The CDR3 is made up of 12 amino acids. The sequenced sample was PBMCs, mostly from graft donor cells, obtained 360 days after TCRalphabeta/CD19-depleted stem cell transplant. This receptor was taken from a boy under two years old who had a stem cell transplant for SCID, so the T cells may come from the graft donor. V is TRBV20-1 and J is TRBJ1-5; possibly TRBD1 for D (6 bases). CDR3 sequence: CSASEGGQPQHS. For the CDR3, the DNA is TGCAGTGCTAGCGAGGGGGGTCAGCCCCAGCATTCT.